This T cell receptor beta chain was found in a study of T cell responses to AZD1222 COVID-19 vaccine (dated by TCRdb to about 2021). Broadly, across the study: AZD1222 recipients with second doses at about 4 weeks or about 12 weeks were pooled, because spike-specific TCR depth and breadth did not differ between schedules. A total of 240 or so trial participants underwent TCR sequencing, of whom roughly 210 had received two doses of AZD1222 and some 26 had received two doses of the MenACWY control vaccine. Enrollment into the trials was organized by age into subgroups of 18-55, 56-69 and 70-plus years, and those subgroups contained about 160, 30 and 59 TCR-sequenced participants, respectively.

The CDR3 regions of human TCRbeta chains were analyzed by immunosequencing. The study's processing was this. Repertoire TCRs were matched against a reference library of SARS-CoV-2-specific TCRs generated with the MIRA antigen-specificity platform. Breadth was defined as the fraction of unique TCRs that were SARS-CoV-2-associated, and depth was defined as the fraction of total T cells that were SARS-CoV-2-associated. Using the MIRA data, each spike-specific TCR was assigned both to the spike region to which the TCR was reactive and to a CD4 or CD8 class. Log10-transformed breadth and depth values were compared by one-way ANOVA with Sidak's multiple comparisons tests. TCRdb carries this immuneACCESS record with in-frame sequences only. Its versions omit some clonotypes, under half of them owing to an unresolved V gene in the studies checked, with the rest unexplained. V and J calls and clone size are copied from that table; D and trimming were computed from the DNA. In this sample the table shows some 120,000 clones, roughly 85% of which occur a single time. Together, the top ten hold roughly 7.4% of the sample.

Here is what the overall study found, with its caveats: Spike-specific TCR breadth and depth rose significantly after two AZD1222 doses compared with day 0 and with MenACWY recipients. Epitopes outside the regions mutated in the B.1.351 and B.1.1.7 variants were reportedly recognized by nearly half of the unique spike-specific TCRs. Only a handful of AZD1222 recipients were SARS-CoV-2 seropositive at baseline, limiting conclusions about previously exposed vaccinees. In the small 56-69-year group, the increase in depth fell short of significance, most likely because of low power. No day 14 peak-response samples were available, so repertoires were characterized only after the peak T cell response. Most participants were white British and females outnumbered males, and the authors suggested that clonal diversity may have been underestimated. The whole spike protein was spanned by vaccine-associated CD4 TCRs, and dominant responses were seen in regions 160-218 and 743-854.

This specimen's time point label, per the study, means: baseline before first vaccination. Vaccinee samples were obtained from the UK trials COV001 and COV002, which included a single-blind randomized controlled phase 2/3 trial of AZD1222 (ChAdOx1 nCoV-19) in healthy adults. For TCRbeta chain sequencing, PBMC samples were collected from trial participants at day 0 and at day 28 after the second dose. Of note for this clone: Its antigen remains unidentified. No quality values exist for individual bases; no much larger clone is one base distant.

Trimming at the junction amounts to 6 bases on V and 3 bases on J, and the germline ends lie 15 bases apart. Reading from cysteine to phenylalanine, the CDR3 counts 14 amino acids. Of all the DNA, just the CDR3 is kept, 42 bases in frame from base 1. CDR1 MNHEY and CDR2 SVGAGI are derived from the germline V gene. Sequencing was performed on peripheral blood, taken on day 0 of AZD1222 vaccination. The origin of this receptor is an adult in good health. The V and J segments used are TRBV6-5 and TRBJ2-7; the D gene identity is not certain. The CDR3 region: CASSQNSHSYEQYF. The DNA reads TGTGCCAGCAGCCAGAACAGCCATAGCTACGAGCAGTACTTC.